Sequencing of this T cell receptor (beta chain) was carried out in a study of radiotherapy plus CTLA-4 blockade in lung cancer. Chemo-refractory metastatic non-small-cell lung cancer patients were treated with focal radiation plus CTLA-4 blockade with ipilimumab. Sequencing was performed with immunoSEQ multiplex PCR; in TCRdb, only in-frame clones are kept and a portion is missing. The profile shows approximately 80,000 clones, roughly 70% of them singletons. The CDR3 extends over 15 amino acids. CDR1 is SGHVS, CDR2 FQNEAQ, per germline. V dropped 5 bases and J dropped 1; count of bases not matched to a gene: 4.

Sequencing was performed on peripheral blood, taken from a patient treated with radiotherapy plus ipilimumab. This clonotype originated in a human donor with non-small cell lung cancer whose response to radiotherapy plus ipilimumab could not be evaluated. The chain has TRBV7-8 and TRBJ1-2; 10 bases are a match to TRBD1. Written as DNA, the CDR3 is TGTGCCAGCAGCGCGGGACAGGGGTTTAACTATGGCTACACCTTC. Translated, it gives CASSAGQGFNYGYTF.